This T cell receptor beta chain was sequenced during a study of blood T cell repertoires in COVID-19. The wider study: Sites across the United States, Italy and Spain contributed samples from acute and convalescent COVID-19. PBMCs, B-cell-depleted T cells, or T cells were the source of the cDNA or gDNA that made up the material.

Produced via immunoSEQ multiplex PCR; TCRdb's table is partial and in-frame only. The profile covers about 180,000 clones, with 80% to 90% appearing a single time and 7% to 10% taken by the ten largest. With 4 bases removed from V and 4 bases from J, the gap between germline ends came to 17 bases. The CDR3 is 16 amino acids. Germline V gene lookup returns CDR1 LNHDA and CDR2 SQIVND (reference sequence). Specimen: peripheral blood. The gene calls are TRBV19 and TRBJ1-3; possibly TRBD1 for D (5 bases). This TCR derives from a man aged 50 to 59 with active or convalescent COVID-19. CDR3 in amino acids: CASSNRSGARGNTIYF. The CDR3 DNA reads TGTGCCAGTAGTAATAGAAGCGGGGCGCGAGGAAACACCATATATTTT.